The rows below give T cell receptor beta chains drawn from one sample of a study of blood T cell repertoires in COVID-19. Repertoires were generated with immunoSEQ multiplex PCR, while TCRdb's copy carries only in-frame clones and drops some. The repertoire holds about 390,000 clones, approximately 89% seen once, with about 2.3% in the top ten. Input material: peripheral blood. The receptors originated from an older woman with COVID-19, enrolled during active disease. CDR3s include the opening cysteine and the closing phenylalanine or tryptophan. D genes are given only for firm matches. Clone sizes are given selectively: once, few, many, or a class where the clone is expanded.

V,size,J,D,DNA,CDR3
TRBV5-1,NA,TRBJ1-2,NA,TGCGCCAGCAGCACGCCCAACGGTTATGGCTACACCTTC,CASSTPNGYGYTF
TRBV7-8,NA,TRBJ1-2,NA,TGTGCCAGCAGCCCCGTGGGCGTAGATGGCTACACCTTC,CASSPVGVDGYTF
TRBV11-3,NA,TRBJ1-6,NA,TGTGCCAGCAGCTCGAAAAAACACAGACAGTTATATAATTCACCCCTCCACTTT,CASSSKKHRQLYNSPLHF
TRBV28,once,TRBJ1-5,TRBD1,TGTGCCAGCAGCAAATTTCAGGGGGCTCAGCCCCAGCATTTT,CASSKFQGAQPQHF
TRBV5-6,NA,TRBJ2-7,TRBD2,TGTGCCAGCAGCTCTAGCGGGGGCCCCTACGAGCAGTACTTC,CASSSSGGPYEQYF
TRBV27,NA,TRBJ2-5,NA,TGTGCCAGCAGTTTATGGGCTAGCAGCCAAGAGACCCAGTACTTC,CASSLWASSQETQYF
TRBV5-1,NA,TRBJ1-4,NA,TGCGCCAGCAGCCCGGGGATGGGTGAAAAACTGTTTTTT,CASSPGMGEKLFF
TRBV7-3,NA,TRBJ2-5,NA,TGTGCCAGCAGCTCCCCGACTCAGTCGGGGACCCAGTACTTC,CASSSPTQSGTQYF
TRBV6-5,many,TRBJ1-1,NA,TGTGCCAGCAGTTACTCCTTACCAGGCACTGAAGCTTTCTTT,CASSYSLPGTEAFF
TRBV19,NA,TRBJ1-1,TRBD1,TGTGCCAGTAGTGCGTACGACCGGGACAGGGTCGGAGCTTTCTTT,CASSAYDRDRVGAFF
TRBV10-3,NA,TRBJ2-7,NA,TGTGCCATCAGTGAATCTACCTCTTTAACCTACGAGCAGTACTTC,CAISESTSLTYEQYF
TRBV7-9,NA,TRBJ1-2,NA,TGTGCCAGCAGCTTAGGGTCGGGCGGGGCGAGTGGCTACACCTTC,CASSLGSGGASGYTF
TRBV4-2,NA,TRBJ2-2,NA,TGTGCCAGCAGCCAAGGGCCCGCGGGTGGGGAGCTGTTTTTT,CASSQGPAGGELFF
TRBV12-3/TRBV12-4,NA,TRBJ2-5,NA,TGTGCCAGCACCCCCGGGAGCGGAGAGACCCAGTACTTC,CASTPGSGETQYF
TRBV19,NA,TRBJ2-3,NA,TGTGCCAGTAGTATAGGGGGGGTTGGCGGACGCACAGATACGCAGTATTTT,CASSIGGVGGRTDTQYF
TRBV6-5,few,TRBJ1-1,TRBD1,TGTGCCAGCCTACAGGGGGCGCGCACTGAAGCTTTCTTT,CASLQGARTEAFF
TRBV19,NA,TRBJ1-6,TRBD1,TGTGCCAGTAGTCCTGGACAGGGCGGATGGTCACCCCTCCACTTT,CASSPGQGGWSPLHF
TRBV4-1,NA,TRBJ1-4,TRBD1,TGCGCCAGCAGCCGCACAGGGGCCGCTTATAATGAAAAACTGTTTTTT,CASSRTGAAYNEKLFF
TRBV28,NA,TRBJ1-1,NA,TGTGCCTCCAGACAGGACGCTTATTCGAACACTGAAGCTTTCTTT,CASRQDAYSNTEAFF
TRBV19,NA,TRBJ1-2,NA,TGTGCCAGTTGGAGCCAGACTAACTATGGCTACACCTTC,CASWSQTNYGYTF
TRBV18,NA,TRBJ2-2,TRBD1,TGTGCCAGCTCATCGGGACAGGGGGCGTCTGGGGAGCTGTTTTTT,CASSSGQGASGELFF
TRBV11-2,NA,TRBJ1-1,TRBD1,TGTGCCAGCAGCTCGAGAGACAGGGGGCGGACTGAAGCTTTCTTT,CASSSRDRGRTEAFF
TRBV2,few,TRBJ2-3,TRBD1,TGTGCCAGCAGTGGCGGACAGGGAAGGGCAGATACGCAGTATTTT,CASSGGQGRADTQYF
TRBV3-1/TRBV3-2,NA,TRBJ1-2,NA,TGTGCCAGCAGCCAAGATCCCAGGGGCCACGATGGCTACACCTTC,CASSQDPRGHDGYTF
TRBV6-5,once,TRBJ2-7,NA,TGTGCCAGCAGTTATGACCCCACAGCAGCCTACGAGCAGTACTTC,CASSYDPTAAYEQYF
TRBV6-5,NA,TRBJ2-7,NA,TGTGCCAGCAGTTCTTACGACTTCTCCTACGAGCAGTACTTC,CASSSYDFSYEQYF
TRBV2,few,TRBJ1-4,TRBD1,TGTGCCAGCAGTGTCCGGACAGGGGGAGGTGAAAAACTGTTTTTT,CASSVRTGGGEKLFF
TRBV7-2,NA,TRBJ1-1,TRBD1,TGTGCCAGCAGCTCTCGGACAGGGGGCACTGAAGCTTTCTTT,CASSSRTGGTEAFF
TRBV2,NA,TRBJ1-1,NA,TGTGCCAGCAATCCGGACTTGAACACTGAAGCTTTCTTT,CASNPDLNTEAFF
TRBV19,NA,TRBJ2-7,TRBD1,TGTGCCAGTAGTGACGGACAGGAGTCCTACGAGCAGTACTTC,CASSDGQESYEQYF
TRBV9,NA,TRBJ2-1,TRBD1,TGTGCCAGCAGCGAGAGGGGGACAGGGAACTACAATGAGCAGTTCTTC,CASSERGTGNYNEQFF
TRBV5-8,NA,TRBJ1-1,TRBD1,TGTGCCAGCAACACCTTCAGGGGGCGAGCTTTCTTT,CASNTFRGRAFF
TRBV19,once,TRBJ1-2,TRBD1,TGTGCCAGTAGCCACAGGGGTACTAACTATGGCTACACCTTC,CASSHRGTNYGYTF
TRBV27,NA,TRBJ1-1,TRBD1,TGTGCCAGCAGTTTTGACAGGGGGAGTTGGGGGGACACTGAAGCTTTCTTT,CASSFDRGSWGDTEAFF
TRBV7-2,NA,TRBJ2-1,TRBD1,TGTGCCAGCAGCACCCAGACAGGGGTCGGCCACAATGAGCAGTTCTTC,CASSTQTGVGHNEQFF
TRBV19,NA,TRBJ2-7,TRBD1,TGTGCCAGTAGTAAGGGAAGGGACAGCTACGAGCAGTACTTC,CASSKGRDSYEQYF
TRBV5-1,NA,TRBJ2-7,NA,TGCGCCAGCAGCTTATACTCCTACGAGCAGTACTTC,CASSLYSYEQYF
TRBV19,NA,TRBJ1-4,TRBD1,TGTGCCAGTAGTAACACAGGGGTCCAAGAAAAACTGTTTTTT,CASSNTGVQEKLFF
TRBV2,few,TRBJ2-7,NA,TGTGCCAGCAGAGCCGGGACAAACGAGCAGTACTTC,CASRAGTNEQYF
TRBV19,once,TRBJ1-6,NA,TGTGCCAGTAGTATAGGCGACACCCTCCACTTT,CASSIGDTLHF
TRBV6-5,NA,TRBJ2-1,TRBD2,TGTGCCAGCAGGCAGACTAGCGGCGGACACAATGAGCAGTTCTTC,CASRQTSGGHNEQFF
TRBV2,once,TRBJ2-3,TRBD2,TGTGCCAGCATGAGGGGACTAGCGGGGGGAATTAGCACAGATACGCAGTATTTT,CASMRGLAGGISTDTQYF
TRBV19,NA,TRBJ2-7,TRBD2,TGTGCCAGTGGTAGCGGGGGCGATCGAGAGCAGTACTTC,CASGSGGDREQYF
TRBV9,NA,TRBJ2-5,NA,TGTGCCACCTACTCCGTGTCCCAAGAGACCCAGTACTTC,CATYSVSQETQYF
TRBV20-1,NA,TRBJ2-1,NA,TGCAGTGCTAGCCTCTACAATGAGCAGTTCTTC,CSASLYNEQFF
TRBV24-1,NA,TRBJ2-1,TRBD2,TGTGCCACCAGTGGGAGCGGGGGGCTGTCGAGCTCCTACAATGAGCAGTTCTTC,CATSGSGGLSSSYNEQFF
TRBV29-1,NA,TRBJ2-1,TRBD2,TGCAGCGTTGACAGGCGGGGGGTAACTAATGAGCAGTTCTTC,CSVDRRGVTNEQFF
TRBV6-5,few,TRBJ1-1,NA,TGTGCCAGCAGTTACTCGTCCACAGTGAACACTGAAGCTTTCTTT,CASSYSSTVNTEAFF
TRBV5-1,NA,TRBJ2-2,TRBD2,TGCGCCAGCAGCTCTACCCGGGGGGGCGCGGGCACCGGGGAGCTGTTTTTT,CASSSTRGGAGTGELFF
TRBV11-2,NA,TRBJ1-2,NA,TGTGCCAGCAGCAGACAGCTCTCGGAGTATGGCTACACCTTC,CASSRQLSEYGYTF
TRBV14,NA,TRBJ2-7,TRBD1,TGTGCCAGCAGCCGAATCGACAGGGACGCAGAGCAGTACTTC,CASSRIDRDAEQYF
TRBV6-5,few,TRBJ1-3,NA,TGTGCCAGCAGTTACTCGAGCGGGCGACCCGGGAACACCATATATTTT,CASSYSSGRPGNTIYF
TRBV3-1/TRBV3-2,NA,TRBJ2-3,TRBD2,TGTGCCAGCAGCTTCCACGGGACTCGGGGGGACACAGATACGCAGTATTTT,CASSFHGTRGDTDTQYF
TRBV19,NA,TRBJ1-1,NA,TGTGCCAGTAGTATTACAGGTCGGGCTGAAGCTTTCTTT,CASSITGRAEAFF
TRBV15,few,TRBJ2-6,TRBD2,TGTGCCACCAGCAGAGATTACGCTAGCGGGGGAAGCTCTGGGGCCAACGTCCTGACTTTC,CATSRDYASGGSSGANVLTF